This passage covers 29 T cell receptor beta chains from one sample sequenced in a study of blood T cell repertoires in COVID-19. Clones were sequenced by immunoSEQ multiplex PCR, and TCRdb holds only the in-frame ones, with some missing. In the table there are more than 300,000 clones, 90% to 95% of which are singletons. Sequenced: peripheral blood. These receptors originate from a woman aged 18-30 years who had recovered from COVID-19.

The rearrangement links TRBV7-2 to TRBJ2-2; 10 bases fit TRBD2. The ends lost 5 bases at V and 2 bases at J; junction bases unmatched: 8. Germline V lookup: CDR1 SGHTA, CDR2 FQGNSA. The CDR3 loop spans 17 amino acids. CDR3 protein: CASSPTRTSGNTGELFF. Written as DNA, the CDR3 is TGTGCCAGCAGCCCCACCCGGACTAGCGGTAACACCGGGGAGCTGTTTTTT.

V and J are TRBV9 and TRBJ1-1; D gene unclear. CDR1 is SGDLS and CDR2 is YYNGEE in the germline V gene. This CDR3 comprises 14 residues. V lost 0 bases and J lost 6, with 12 bases in between. CDR3 nucleotide sequence: TGTGCCAGCAGCGTAGTTGGGGTCGGGGCTGAAGCTTTCTTT. Translation: CASSVVGVGAEAFF. Full variable domain (outside the CDR3, taken from reference TRBV9 and TRBJ1-1): DSGVTQTPKHLITATGQRVTLRCSPRSGDLSVYWYQQSLDQGLQFLIQYYNGEERAKGNILERFSAQQFPDLHSELNLSSLELGDSALYFCASSVVGVGAEAFFGQGTRLTVV.

This chain joins TRBV6-2 or TRBV6-3 and TRBJ2-1; the match to TRBD2 covers 10 bases. The CDR3 loop spans 17 amino acids. Germline trimming cut 1 base from V and 4 bases from J; bases unmatched to any gene: 7. CDR1 and CDR2 (germline): MNHEY, SVGEGT. The CDR3 region has the DNA TGTGCCAGCAGTTACTTGTCTAGCGGGAGACTATACAATGAGCAGTTCTTC. Encoded protein: CASSYLSSGRLYNEQFF.

The genes are TRBV3-1 (or the pseudogene TRBV3-2) and TRBJ1-1; D unclear. Germline CDR1 and CDR2: LGHDT and YNNKEL (reference sequence). The V end was cut by 4 bases, the J end by 2 bases, with 5 bases between. This CDR3 is built from 12 residues. The CDR3 nucleotides are TGTGCCAGCAGCCCCACTAACACTGAAGCTTTCTTT. Translated: CASSPTNTEAFF.

The chain couples TRBV30 to TRBJ1-5; 9 nucleotides agree with TRBD1. The CDR3 is 14 residues long. Germline CDR1 and CDR2: GTSNPN and SVGIG (reference sequence). The J segment lost 4 bases and the V segment lost 1 base, leaving 2 bases of the junction unmatched. CDR3 sequence: CAWSGGQGNQPQHF. CDR3 bases: TGTGCCTGGAGTGGGGGACAGGGAAATCAGCCCCAGCATTTT. Full variable domain (remainder filled in from reference TRBV30 and TRBJ1-5): SQTIHQWPATLVQPVGSPLSLECTVEGTSNPNLYWYRQAAGRGLQLLFYSVGIGQISSEVPQNLSASRPQDRQFILSSKKLLLSDSGFYLCAWSGGQGNQPQHFGDGTRLSIL.

The CDR3 DNA reads TGCGCCAGCAGCTTGGCCGGTGCGGGGCGCGGTCAGCCCCAGCATTTT. Translated, it gives CASSLAGAGRGQPQHF. The rearrangement joins TRBV5-1 to TRBJ1-5; maybe TRBD1 (5 bases). This CDR3 has 16 residues. V lost 0 bases and J 6 bases, leaving 16 bases between the germline ends. Per the germline V gene, CDR1 is SGHRS and CDR2 is YFSETQ.

This chain connects TRBV7-2 to TRBJ1-2, with D maybe TRBD1 (6 bases). Trimming pared 7 bases from V and 5 bases from J, leaving 17 bases between. CDR1 and CDR2 from the germline V gene are SGHTA and FQGNSA. The length of the CDR3 is 14 residues. Here the CDR3 DNA reads TGTGCCAGCACCCCTGGACGGGGGGCTTATGGCTACACCTTC. Translated, it gives CASTPGRGAYGYTF.

The CDR3 DNA follows: TGTGCCAGCAGTTACTCGGGGGGTGGAGAGACCCAGTACTTC. Amino acids: CASSYSGGGETQYF. V and J are TRBV6-5 and TRBJ2-5; possible D gene TRBD2, 6 bases. Germline V gives CDR1 MNHEY, CDR2 SVGAGI. This CDR3 has 14 amino acids. V lost 0 bases, J lost 4 bases, and 9 bases lay in between.

This sequence joins TRBV3-1 (or the pseudogene TRBV3-2) and TRBJ2-5; 8 nucleotides line up with TRBD1. The trim removed 1 base at V and 7 bases at J, leaving 5 bases unmatched. The germline gives CDR1 LGHDT, CDR2 YNNKEL (reference sequence). The CDR3 is 14 amino acids. The CDR3 spells CASSQGTGPGTQYF. CDR3 DNA: TGTGCCAGCAGCCAAGGGACAGGGCCAGGGACCCAGTACTTC.

The V call is TRBV19, the J call TRBJ1-6; maybe TRBD1 (5 bases). The CDR3 runs 15 residues. The ends were cut back, 6 bases at V and 9 bases at J, with 18 bases in the middle. CDR1 is LNHDA, CDR2 SQIVND, per germline (reference sequence). The CDR3 nucleotides are TGTGCCAGTAGCCCAGACGGGGGGATGGGTTCACCCCTCCACTTT. Amino acid sequence: CASSPDGGMGSPLHF.

This chain links TRBV24-1 with TRBJ2-3; TRBD2 might be the D (6 bases). Germline lookup yields CDR1 KGHDR and CDR2 SFDVKD. V was clipped by 2 bases and J by 2 bases, with 10 bases between them. This CDR3 has 15 amino acids. The CDR3 here is CATSDSGGYTDTQYF. In DNA form, the CDR3 reads TGTGCCACCAGTGATTCCGGGGGTTACACAGATACGCAGTATTTT.

The rearrangement links TRBV4-1 to TRBJ2-3, with D tentatively TRBD1 (5 bases). CDR3 length: 16 residues. In germline, CDR1 is MGHRA, CDR2 YSYEKL. Trimming left V 1 base short and J 6 bases short, with 17 bases between. CDR3 loop: CASSQVRLGVADTQYF. The CDR3 coding sequence is TGCGCCAGCAGCCAAGTTCGGCTAGGGGTCGCGGATACGCAGTATTTT.

A single count supports this clone. The chain links TRBV5-1 to TRBJ2-1; D unclear. The V gene lost 5 bases and the J gene lost 5 bases, with 11 bases spanning the gap. The CDR3 totals 13 residues. Germline CDR1 is SGHRS and CDR2 is YFSETQ. CDR3 DNA sequence: TGCGCCAGCAGTTTTCAGGTCAACAATGAGCAGTTCTTC. Its protein is CASSFQVNNEQFF.

This chain uses TRBV6-2 or TRBV6-3 with TRBJ2-6; possible D gene TRBD2, 5 bases. This CDR3 is built from 15 residues. V lost 4 bases and J 4 bases, leaving 11 bases between the germline ends. Per the germline V gene, CDR1 is MNHEY and CDR2 is SVGEGT. The CDR3 sequence: CASSFRGAGANVLTF. In DNA, the CDR3 is TGTGCCAGCAGTTTTCGGGGAGCAGGGGCCAACGTCCTGACTTTC.

The chain joins TRBV5-1 to TRBJ2-1, with D tentatively TRBD2 (6 bases). Germline values: CDR1 SGHRS, CDR2 YFSETQ. This CDR3 is built from 16 residues. The V and J ends lost 0 bases and 7 bases respectively, with 17 bases between them. For the CDR3, the DNA is TGCGCCAGCAGCTTGGGCCGGGACTTTCTTAATAATGAGCAGTTCTTC. Its protein is CASSLGRDFLNNEQFF.

The chain is built from TRBV11-3 and TRBJ1-6; 8 nucleotides agree with TRBD1. Germline V lookup: CDR1 SGHNT, CDR2 YENEEA. After removal of 1 base from V and 11 bases from J, the junction contained 7 bases not matched to a gene. The CDR3 extends over 15 amino acids. CDR3 protein: CASSLGGRTGPPLHF. The CDR3 DNA reads as TGTGCCAGCAGCTTAGGGGGGCGGACAGGGCCACCCCTCCACTTT.

Here the CDR3 reads CASSARGKVYEQYV. CDR3 nucleotides: TGTGCCAGCAGTGCCAGGGGGAAAGTCTACGAGCAGTACGTC. The chain uses TRBV6-4 and TRBJ2-7; 7 positions agree with TRBD1. Germline CDR1 MRHNA, CDR2 SNTAGT. The J segment lost 3 bases and the V segment lost 4 bases, leaving 6 bases of the junction unmatched. This CDR3 is built from 14 residues.

This sequence joins TRBV19 and TRBJ1-5; the match to TRBD1 covers 8 bases. Germline loops: CDR1 LNHDA, CDR2 SQIVND (reference sequence). This CDR3 is built from 19 residues. With 3 bases clipped from V and 1 base from J, the junction kept 14 bases outside the gene matches. CDR3 sequence reads: CASSMFPRTGKTSNQPQHF. The CDR3, as DNA: TGTGCCAGTAGTATGTTTCCGCGGACAGGGAAAACCAGCAATCAGCCCCAGCATTTT.

The rearrangement links TRBV19 to TRBJ1-1; D possibly corresponds to TRBD1 (5 bases). V was pared by 5 bases and J by 3 bases, with 19 bases between. Germline CDR1 and CDR2: LNHDA and SQIVND (reference sequence). CDR3 size: 16 residues. The DNA of the CDR3 is TGTGCCAGTAGTCCCAGGGCTATTGGGGGGGACACTGAAGCTTTCTTT. It encodes CASSPRAIGGDTEAFF. The full variable domain, rest sourced from reference TRBV19 and TRBJ1-1, is DGGITQSPKYLFRKEGQNVTLSCEQNLNHDAMYWYRQDPGQGLRLIYYSQIVNDFQKGDIAEGYSVSREKKESFPLTVTSAQKNPTAFYLCASSPRAIGGDTEAFFGQGTRLTVV.

The chain uses TRBV7-2 and TRBJ2-1, with TRBD1 matching 7 bases. The V gene end was trimmed by 5 bases and the J gene end by 6 bases; junction bases not matched to a gene: 13. In germline, CDR1 is SGHTA, CDR2 FQGNSA. CDR3 length: 16 residues. CDR3 DNA: TGTGCCAGCAGCCTCCGACAGGGTTCAGTGGGCAATGAGCAGTTCTTC. Translated, it gives CASSLRQGSVGNEQFF.

The chain combines TRBV7-8 with TRBJ2-5; 11 positions match TRBD2. The germline V gene has CDR1 SGHVS and CDR2 FQNEAQ. The V segment lost 7 bases and the J segment 2 bases; nucleotides outside the gene matches: 9. This CDR3 comprises 16 residues. The CDR3, as DNA: TGTGCCAGCAACGAAAAAAGACTAGCGGGACAAGAGACCCAGTACTTC. Amino acid sequence: CASNEKRLAGQETQYF.

The chain carries TRBV12-3 or TRBV12-4 and TRBJ1-5; D uncertain. This CDR3 contains 12 residues. The V end lost 5 bases, the J end lost 5 bases, and 7 bases lay between the germline ends. The CDR3 DNA reads as TGTGCCAGCAGTCCCGTCCATCAGCCCCAGCATTTT. It codes for CASSPVHQPQHF.

This rearrangement joins TRBV15 to TRBJ1-2; D is undetermined. This CDR3 spans 13 amino acids. V lost 1 base and J 8 bases, leaving 11 bases between the germline ends. Germline V gene sequence: CDR1 LNHNV, CDR2 YYDKDF (reference sequence). CDR3 coding DNA: TGTGCCACCAGCAGAGTGAGAGGAGACGGCTACACCTTC. Amino acids: CATSRVRGDGYTF.

This chain connects TRBV30 to TRBJ2-3, with D perhaps matching TRBD2 (5 bases). This CDR3 has 15 residues. The V gene's germline CDR1 is GTSNPN and CDR2 SVGIG (reference sequence). The V and J ends lost 3 bases and 3 bases respectively, with 16 bases between them. The CDR3 DNA is TGTGCCTGGAGCACCCTTCTCGGCGGGACAGATACGCAGTATTTT. Encoded protein: CAWSTLLGGTDTQYF.

The V gene is TRBV5-6, the J gene TRBJ1-2, with no clear D. The CDR3 has 15 residues. V dropped 3 bases and J dropped 0 bases, with 12 bases sitting between them. The germline gives CDR1 SGHDT, CDR2 YYEEEE. CDR3 in DNA: TGTGCCAGCAGCTGGATCAAGAGGACTAACTATGGCTACACCTTC. Amino acids: CASSWIKRTNYGYTF.

The chain has TRBV6-1 and TRBJ2-5; 14 nucleotides match TRBD2. This CDR3 is built from 16 residues. In germline, CDR1 is MNHNS, CDR2 SASEGT. With 3 bases clipped from V and 6 bases from J, the junction kept 6 bases outside the gene matches. The CDR3 loop is CASSDPGTSGSKTQYF. Written as DNA, the CDR3 is TGTGCCAGCAGTGACCCCGGGACTAGCGGGAGCAAGACCCAGTACTTC.

This clone was detected a few times. The chain couples TRBV10-2 to TRBJ1-2; perhaps TRBD1 as D (5 bases). This CDR3 is built from 11 residues. The germline V gene has CDR1 WSHSY and CDR2 SAAADI. Trimming took off 9 bases at V and 6 bases at J, with 11 bases between the two ends. CDR3 in DNA: TGCGCCAGTGGGTCGGGGGATGGCTACACCTTC. Amino acid sequence: CASGSGDGYTF.

The chain combines TRBV6-6 with TRBJ2-7, with 10 positions matching TRBD2. Germline V gene data show CDR1 as MNHNY and CDR2 as SVGAGI (reference sequence). This CDR3 contains 15 residues. V dropped 3 bases and J dropped 3; count of bases not matched to a gene: 5. The CDR3 DNA reads as TGTGCCAGCAGTTATCGGGCTAGCGGGAGCTACGAGCAGTACGTC. Translating it yields CASSYRASGSYEQYV.

The chain carries TRBV5-1 and TRBJ1-5; D may be TRBD1 (5 bases). CDR1 SGHRS and CDR2 YFSETQ come from the germline V gene. The CDR3 totals 14 residues. V lost 0 bases, J lost 7 bases, and 11 bases lay in between. CDR3 coding DNA: TGCGCCAGCAGCTTGGTCGGGGGTGCCCAGCCCCAGCATTTT. Protein product: CASSLVGGAQPQHF.